Below, 10 T cell receptor beta chains from the same sample are listed, as sequenced in a study of T cells in Graves' hyperthyroidism and ophthalmopathy. Authors of the study amplified TCR beta CDR3 regions from RNA transcripts. Researchers ran a first-round RT-PCR on the TCR CDR3 using the HTBI primer set. TCRdb reprocessed the multiplex PCR reads via MiXCR and lists one record per CDR3 protein. The top ten clones hold 31% of a sample with nearly 750,000 distinct CDR3 sequences, roughly a third of them seen once. Sequencing was performed on blood. These receptors came from a woman between 40 and 50 years old with Graves' hyperthyroidism.

This clonotype was picked up many times. The chain uses TRBV9 and TRBJ2-5, with D perhaps given as TRBD1 or TRBD2 (5 bases each). The CDR3 is 17 amino acids. The germline gives CDR1 SGDLS, CDR2 YYNGEE. V dropped 0 bases and J dropped 1 base, with 16 bases sitting between them. In DNA, the CDR3 is TGTGCCAGCAGCGTAGGATCGGTGGGAGACAGCCAAGAGACCCAGTACTTC. It is translated as CASSVGSVGDSQETQYF.

Details on this clonotype: One end of the junction varies from germline; a read error may be responsible. This chain connects TRBV11-2 to TRBJ1-4; D uncertain. The CDR3 is 14 residues long. Germline loops: CDR1 SGHAT, CDR2 FQNNGV. CDR3 protein: CASSQNEGREKLFF. The CDR3 nucleotides are TGCGCCAGCAGCCAAAACGAGGGCCGGGAAAAACTGTTTTTT. The variable domain in full, with the rest retrieved from reference TRBV11-2 and TRBJ1-4, is EAGVAQSPRYKIIEKRQSVAFWCNPISGHATLYWYQQILGQGPKLLIQFQNNGVVDDSQLPKDRFSAERLKGVDSTLKIQPAKLEDSAVYLCASSQNEGREKLFFGSGTQLSVL.

This clonotype showed up just a few times. V usage is TRBV6-6 and J usage is TRBJ2-2; perhaps TRBD1 as D (6 bases). CDR3 length: 16 amino acids. CDR1 is MNHNY, CDR2 SVGAGI, per germline (reference sequence). V was trimmed by 0 bases and J by 2 bases, leaving 10 bases between them. The CDR3 region has the DNA TGTGCCAGCAGTTACTCGGACAGCGGAAACACCGGGGAGCTGTTTTTT. This sequence encodes CASSYSDSGNTGELFF.

This clonotype was recorded at least ten times. This sequence joins TRBV7-8 and TRBJ1-5, with D unclear. Deletions cut 5 bases from V and 2 bases from J, with 13 bases between. CDR3 size: 15 residues. The germline gives CDR1 SGHVS, CDR2 FQNEAQ. The CDR3 DNA sequence: TGTGCCAGCAGCCCAGAAGGTAGGGGCAATCAGCCCCAGCATTTT. It encodes CASSPEGRGNQPQHF.

This rearrangement joins TRBV28 to TRBJ1-5; no clear D. This CDR3 contains 13 residues. Between the trimmed V and J ends, which lost 4 bases and 5 bases, there was a span of 9 bases. CDR1 and CDR2 from the germline V gene are MDHEN and SYDVKM. CDR3 residues: CASSSPIDQPQHF. Written as DNA, the CDR3 is TGTGCCAGCAGTTCGCCAATTGATCAGCCCCAGCATTTT.

This clonotype has at least ten counts. The J gene is TRBJ2-5, the V gene TRBV29-1, with 7 positions matching TRBD1. The length of the CDR3 is 12 residues. J gave up 4 bases and V 5 bases, and 4 bases lay outside the gene matches. In germline, CDR1 is SQVTM, CDR2 ANQGSEA. The CDR3 DNA reads TGCAGCGTTTACTCAGGGGGAGAGACCCAGTACTTC. It encodes CSVYSGGETQYF.

This chain uses TRBV12-3 or TRBV12-4 with TRBJ2-5; 7 bases align to TRBD1. The CDR3 is made up of 13 amino acids. J was trimmed by 5 bases and V by 6 bases; bases with no gene match: 6. The CDR3 bases are TGTGCCAGCAGCCAGGGACAGATGGAGACCCAGTACTTC. Its translation is CASSQGQMETQYF.

This clonotype was counted only a few times. CDR3 amino acids: CASGPLGVVLAQHF. The CDR3 bases are TGTGCCTCGGGACCATTGGGGGTGGTCTTAGCCCAGCATTTT. The chain combines TRBV19 with TRBJ1-5; possible D gene TRBD1, 5 bases. The germline V gene encodes CDR1 LNHDA and CDR2 SQIVND (reference sequence). V was clipped by 11 bases and J by 11 bases, with 25 bases between them. The CDR3 runs 14 residues.

This clonotype has just a few counts. The rearrangement joins TRBV7-9 to TRBJ1-2; perhaps TRBD1 as D (6 bases). V was cut by 5 bases and J by 3 bases, with 19 bases left in between. Looked up from germline, CDR1 is SEHNR and CDR2 is FQNEAQ (reference sequence). The CDR3 has 16 residues. In nucleotides, the CDR3 is TGTGCCAGCAGCCAAGTAGCCCTGGGGGCGGACTATGGCTACACCTTC. Residues: CASSQVALGADYGYTF.

Many counts were recorded for this clonotype. The rearrangement joins TRBV9 to TRBJ1-5; D remains ambiguous. Trimming shortened V by 0 bases and J by 1 base, and 5 bases separated the two germline ends. CDR3 length: 14 amino acids. CDR1 is SGDLS, CDR2 YYNGEE, per germline. The DNA for the CDR3 is TGTGCCAGCAGCGTAGGTATCAGCAATCAGCCCCAGCATTTT. It encodes CASSVGISNQPQHF.